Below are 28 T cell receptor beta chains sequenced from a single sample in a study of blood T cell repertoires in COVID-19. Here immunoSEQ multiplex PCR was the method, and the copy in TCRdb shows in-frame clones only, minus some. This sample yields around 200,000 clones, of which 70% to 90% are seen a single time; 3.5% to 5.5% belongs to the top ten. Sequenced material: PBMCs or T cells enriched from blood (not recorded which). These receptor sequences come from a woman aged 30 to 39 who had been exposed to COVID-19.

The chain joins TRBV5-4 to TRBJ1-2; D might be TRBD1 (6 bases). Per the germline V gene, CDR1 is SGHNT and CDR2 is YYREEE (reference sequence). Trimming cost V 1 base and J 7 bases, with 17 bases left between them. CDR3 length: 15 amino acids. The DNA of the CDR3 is TGTGCCAGCAGCTTGAGGACGGGGGGCGCGGGTGGCTACACCTTC. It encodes CASSLRTGGAGGYTF.

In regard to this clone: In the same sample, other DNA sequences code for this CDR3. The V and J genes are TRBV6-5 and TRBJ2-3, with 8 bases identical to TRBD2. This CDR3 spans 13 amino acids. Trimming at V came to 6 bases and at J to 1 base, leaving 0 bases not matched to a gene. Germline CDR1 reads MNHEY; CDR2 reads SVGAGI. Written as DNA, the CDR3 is TGTGCCAGCAGACTAGCGGGCACAGATACGCAGTATTTT. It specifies CASRLAGTDTQYF.

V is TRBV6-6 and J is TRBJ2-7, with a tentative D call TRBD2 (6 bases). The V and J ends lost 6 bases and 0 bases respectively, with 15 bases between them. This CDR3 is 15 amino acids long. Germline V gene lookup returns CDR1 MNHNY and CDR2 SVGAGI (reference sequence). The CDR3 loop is CASRLRDGSSYEQYF. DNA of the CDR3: TGTGCCAGCAGGCTCCGGGACGGGAGCTCCTACGAGCAGTACTTC.

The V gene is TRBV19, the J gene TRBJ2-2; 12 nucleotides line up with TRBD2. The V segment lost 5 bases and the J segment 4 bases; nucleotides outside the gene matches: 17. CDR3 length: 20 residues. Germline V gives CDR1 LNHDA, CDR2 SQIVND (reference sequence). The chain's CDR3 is CASSPPPGLAGGLGTGELFF. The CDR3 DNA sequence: TGTGCCAGTAGTCCACCCCCGGGGCTAGCGGGGGGGCTAGGCACCGGGGAGCTGTTTTTT. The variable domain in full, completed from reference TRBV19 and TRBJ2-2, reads DGGITQSPKYLFRKEGQNVTLSCEQNLNHDAMYWYRQDPGQGLRLIYYSQIVNDFQKGDIAEGYSVSREKKESFPLTVTSAQKNPTAFYLCASSPPPGLAGGLGTGELFFGEGSRLTVL.

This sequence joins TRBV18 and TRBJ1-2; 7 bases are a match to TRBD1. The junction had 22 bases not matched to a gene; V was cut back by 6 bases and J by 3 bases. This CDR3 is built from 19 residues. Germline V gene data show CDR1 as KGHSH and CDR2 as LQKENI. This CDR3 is CASSTEAGTETSLHYGYTF. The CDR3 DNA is TGTGCCAGCTCGACCGAAGCCGGGACAGAAACCTCGCTTCACTATGGCTACACCTTC.

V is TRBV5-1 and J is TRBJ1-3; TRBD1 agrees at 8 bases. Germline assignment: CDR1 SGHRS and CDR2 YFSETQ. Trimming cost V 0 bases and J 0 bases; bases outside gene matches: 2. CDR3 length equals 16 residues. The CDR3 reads CASSLEGTGSGNTIYF. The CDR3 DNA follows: TGCGCCAGCAGCTTGGAGGGGACAGGCTCTGGAAACACCATATATTTT.

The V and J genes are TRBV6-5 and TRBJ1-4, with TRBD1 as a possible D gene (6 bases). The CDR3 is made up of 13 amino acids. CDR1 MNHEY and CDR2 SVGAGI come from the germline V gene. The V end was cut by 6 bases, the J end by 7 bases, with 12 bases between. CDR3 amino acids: CASRLQGGEKLFF. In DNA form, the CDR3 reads TGTGCCAGCAGATTACAGGGTGGTGAAAAACTGTTTTTT.

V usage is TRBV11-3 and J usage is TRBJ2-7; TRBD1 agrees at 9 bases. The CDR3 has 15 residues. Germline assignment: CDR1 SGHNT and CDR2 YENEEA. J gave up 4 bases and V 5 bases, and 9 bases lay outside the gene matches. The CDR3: CASSPRQGEGYEQYF. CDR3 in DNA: TGTGCCAGCAGCCCTCGACAGGGGGAGGGTTACGAGCAGTACTTC.

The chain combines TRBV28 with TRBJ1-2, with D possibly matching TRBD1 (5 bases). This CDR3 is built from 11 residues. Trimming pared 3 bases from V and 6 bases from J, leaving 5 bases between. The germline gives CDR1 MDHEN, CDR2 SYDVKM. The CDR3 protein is CASSFRDGYTF. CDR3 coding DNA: TGTGCCAGCAGTTTCAGGGATGGCTACACCTTC.

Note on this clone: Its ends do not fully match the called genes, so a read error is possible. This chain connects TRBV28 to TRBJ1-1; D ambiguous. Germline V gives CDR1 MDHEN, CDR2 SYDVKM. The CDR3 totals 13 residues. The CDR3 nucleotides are TGCGTCGTTGTCGGTCCGAAGAACACTGAAGCTTTCTTT. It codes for CVVVGPKNTEAFF.

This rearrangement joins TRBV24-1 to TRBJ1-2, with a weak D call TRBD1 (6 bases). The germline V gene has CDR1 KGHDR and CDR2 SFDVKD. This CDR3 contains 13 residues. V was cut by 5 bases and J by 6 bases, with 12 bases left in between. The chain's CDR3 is CATSAQGGDGYTF. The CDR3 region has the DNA TGTGCCACCAGTGCGCAAGGGGGGGATGGCTACACCTTC.

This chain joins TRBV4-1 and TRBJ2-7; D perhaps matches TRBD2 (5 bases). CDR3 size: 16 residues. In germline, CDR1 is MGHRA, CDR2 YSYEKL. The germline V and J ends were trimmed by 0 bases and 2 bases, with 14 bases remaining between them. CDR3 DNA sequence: TGCGCCAGCAGCCAAGATACGGGAACCAGACCCTACGAGCAGTACTTC. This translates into CASSQDTGTRPYEQYF.

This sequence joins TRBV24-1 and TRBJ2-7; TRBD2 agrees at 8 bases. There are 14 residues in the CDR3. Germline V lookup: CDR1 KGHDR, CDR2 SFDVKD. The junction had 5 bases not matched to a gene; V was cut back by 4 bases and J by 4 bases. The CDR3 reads CATSDPGGRYEQYF. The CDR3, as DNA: TGTGCCACCAGTGACCCCGGCGGGAGGTACGAGCAGTACTTC.

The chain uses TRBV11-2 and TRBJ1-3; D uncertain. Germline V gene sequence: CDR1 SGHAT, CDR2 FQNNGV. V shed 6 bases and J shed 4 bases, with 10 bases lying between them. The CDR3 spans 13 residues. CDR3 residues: CASRKDWGNTIYF. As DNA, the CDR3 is TGTGCCAGCAGGAAGGACTGGGGAAACACCATATATTTT. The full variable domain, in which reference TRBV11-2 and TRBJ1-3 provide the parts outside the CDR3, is EAGVAQSPRYKIIEKRQSVAFWCNPISGHATLYWYQQILGQGPKLLIQFQNNGVVDDSQLPKDRFSAERLKGVDSTLKIQPAKLEDSAVYLCASRKDWGNTIYFGEGSWLTVV.

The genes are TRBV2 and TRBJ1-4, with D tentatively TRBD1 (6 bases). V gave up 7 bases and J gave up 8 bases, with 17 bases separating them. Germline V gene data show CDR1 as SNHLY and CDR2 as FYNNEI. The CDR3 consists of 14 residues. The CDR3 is CASKRAGGGEKLFF. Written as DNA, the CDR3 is TGTGCCAGCAAAAGGGCGGGAGGGGGAGAAAAACTGTTTTTT. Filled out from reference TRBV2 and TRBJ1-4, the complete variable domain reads EPEVTQTPSHQVTQMGQEVILRCVPISNHLYFYWYRQILGQKVEFLVSFYNNEISEKSEIFDDQFSVERPDGSNFTLKIRSTKLEDSAMYFCASKRAGGGEKLFFGSGTQLSVL.

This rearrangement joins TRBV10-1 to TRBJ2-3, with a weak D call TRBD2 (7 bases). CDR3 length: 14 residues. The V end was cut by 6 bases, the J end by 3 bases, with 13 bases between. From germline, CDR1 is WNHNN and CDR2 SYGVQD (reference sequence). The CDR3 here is CASSSGGRTDTQYF. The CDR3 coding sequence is TGCGCCAGCAGCTCCGGGGGGCGGACAGATACGCAGTATTTT.

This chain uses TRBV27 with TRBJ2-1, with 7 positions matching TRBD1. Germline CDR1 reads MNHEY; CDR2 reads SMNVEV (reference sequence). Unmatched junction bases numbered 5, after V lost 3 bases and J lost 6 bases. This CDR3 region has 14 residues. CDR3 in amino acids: CASSLRDSSNEQFF. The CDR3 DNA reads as TGTGCCAGCAGTTTGAGGGACAGCAGCAATGAGCAGTTCTTC.

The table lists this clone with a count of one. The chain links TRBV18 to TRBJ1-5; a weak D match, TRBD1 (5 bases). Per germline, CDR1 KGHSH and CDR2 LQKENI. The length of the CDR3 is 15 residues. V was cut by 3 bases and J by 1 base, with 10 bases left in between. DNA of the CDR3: TGTGCCAGCTCACCGGGGGGAGGCAGCAATCAGCCCCAGCATTTT. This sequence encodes CASSPGGGSNQPQHF.

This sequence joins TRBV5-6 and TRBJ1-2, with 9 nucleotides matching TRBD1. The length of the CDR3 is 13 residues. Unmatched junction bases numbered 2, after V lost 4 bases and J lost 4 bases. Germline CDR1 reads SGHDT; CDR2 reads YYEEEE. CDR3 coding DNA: TGTGCCAGCAGCCGGGACAGGGCCTATGGCTACACCTTC. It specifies CASSRDRAYGYTF.

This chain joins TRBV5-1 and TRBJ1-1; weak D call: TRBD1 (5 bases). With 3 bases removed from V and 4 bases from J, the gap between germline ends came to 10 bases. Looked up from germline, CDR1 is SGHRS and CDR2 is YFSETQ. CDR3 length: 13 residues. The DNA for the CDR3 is TGCGCCAGCAGCTCGAGGGGAGGCACTGAAGCTTTCTTT. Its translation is CASSSRGGTEAFF.

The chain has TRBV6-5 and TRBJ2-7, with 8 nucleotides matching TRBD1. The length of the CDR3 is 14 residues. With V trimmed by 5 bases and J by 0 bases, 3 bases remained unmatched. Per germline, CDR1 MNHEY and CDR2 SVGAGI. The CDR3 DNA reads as TGTGCCAGCAGTCGGGACAGGCGCTCCTACGAGCAGTACTTC. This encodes CASSRDRRSYEQYF.

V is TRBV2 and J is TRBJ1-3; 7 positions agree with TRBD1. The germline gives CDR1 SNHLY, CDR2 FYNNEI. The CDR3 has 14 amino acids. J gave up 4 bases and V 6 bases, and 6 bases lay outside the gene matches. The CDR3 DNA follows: TGTGCCAGCAGCCCGACAGGGCCCGGAAACACCATATATTTT. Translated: CASSPTGPGNTIYF.

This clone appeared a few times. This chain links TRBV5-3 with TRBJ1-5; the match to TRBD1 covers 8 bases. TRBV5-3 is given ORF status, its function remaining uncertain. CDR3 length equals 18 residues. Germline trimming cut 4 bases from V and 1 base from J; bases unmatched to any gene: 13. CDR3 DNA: TGTGCCAGAAGCGCAGCGGGGCAGGGGGCGGGAAGCAATCAGCCCCAGCATTTT. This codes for CARSAAGQGAGSNQPQHF.

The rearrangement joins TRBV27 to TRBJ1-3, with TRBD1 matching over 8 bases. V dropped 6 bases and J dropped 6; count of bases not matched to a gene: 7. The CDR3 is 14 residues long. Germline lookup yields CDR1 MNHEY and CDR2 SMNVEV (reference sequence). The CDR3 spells CASSPTGVSNTIYF. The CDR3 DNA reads TGTGCCAGCAGCCCGACAGGGGTCTCAAACACCATATATTTT.

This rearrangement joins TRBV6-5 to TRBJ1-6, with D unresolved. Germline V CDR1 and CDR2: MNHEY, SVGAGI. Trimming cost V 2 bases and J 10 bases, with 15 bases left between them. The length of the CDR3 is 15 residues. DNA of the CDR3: TGTGCCAGCAGTTACGAAGCGCGGGCCGAGTCACCCCTCCACTTT. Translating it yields CASSYEARAESPLHF.

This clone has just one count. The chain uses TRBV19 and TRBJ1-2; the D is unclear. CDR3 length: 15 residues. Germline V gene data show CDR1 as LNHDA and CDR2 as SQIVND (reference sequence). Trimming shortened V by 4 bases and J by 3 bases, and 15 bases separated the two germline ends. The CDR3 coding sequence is TGTGCCAGTAGTAGAGGGATCCACACAGACTATGGCTACACCTTC. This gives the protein CASSRGIHTDYGYTF.

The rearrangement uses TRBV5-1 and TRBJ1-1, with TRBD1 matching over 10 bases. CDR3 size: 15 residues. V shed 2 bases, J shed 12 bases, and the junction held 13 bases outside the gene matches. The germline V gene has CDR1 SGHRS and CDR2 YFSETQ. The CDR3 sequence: CASSFARDRGPVTFF. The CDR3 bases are TGCGCCAGCAGCTTCGCCCGGGACAGGGGCCCGGTGACTTTCTTT.

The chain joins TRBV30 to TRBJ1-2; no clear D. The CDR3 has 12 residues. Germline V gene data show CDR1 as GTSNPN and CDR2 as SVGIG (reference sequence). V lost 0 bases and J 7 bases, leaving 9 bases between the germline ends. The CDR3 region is CAWSVFFGGYTF. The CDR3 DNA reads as TGTGCCTGGAGTGTATTTTTCGGTGGCTACACCTTC.